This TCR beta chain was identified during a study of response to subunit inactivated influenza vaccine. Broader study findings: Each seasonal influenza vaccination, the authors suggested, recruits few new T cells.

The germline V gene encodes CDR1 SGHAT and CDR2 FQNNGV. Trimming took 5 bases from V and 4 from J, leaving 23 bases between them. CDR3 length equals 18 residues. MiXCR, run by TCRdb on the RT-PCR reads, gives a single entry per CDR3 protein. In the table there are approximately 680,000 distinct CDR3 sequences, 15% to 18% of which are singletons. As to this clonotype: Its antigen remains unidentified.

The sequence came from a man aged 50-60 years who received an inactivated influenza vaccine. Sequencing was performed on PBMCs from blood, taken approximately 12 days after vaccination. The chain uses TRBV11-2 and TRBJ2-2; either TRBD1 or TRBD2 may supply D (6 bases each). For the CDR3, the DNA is TGTGCCAGCAGCGGAAGGGGGGTCCGGGCAGGCGGCACCGGGGAGCTGTTTTTT. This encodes CASSGRGVRAGGTGELFF.